The rows below give T cell receptor beta chains drawn from one sample of a study of CD8 T cells in ankylosing spondylitis. One entry per CDR3 protein, called by TCRdb with MiXCR from the 5' RACE reads. The table lists about 140,000 distinct CDR3 sequences, about an eighth of them singletons. Specimen: blood, either unsorted or a sorted T cell fraction (not recorded which). The receptor source for this set is a female donor with ankylosing spondylitis or in good health (not recorded which). Both conserved end residues are part of each CDR3. D genes are given only for firm matches. Not all rows give a size; the values are once, few, many and, for expanded clones, a class.

d_call: TRBD2; j_call: TRBJ2-1; clone_size: many; v_call: TRBV4-1; cdr3_aa: CASSHGLAGLVSYNEQFF; cdr3_nt: TGCGCCAGCAGCCACGGACTAGCGGGGCTTGTCTCCTACAATGAGCAGTTCTTC
d_call: TRBD2; j_call: TRBJ2-1; clone_size: many; v_call: TRBV12-3/TRBV12-4; cdr3_aa: CASREREVYYNEQFF; cdr3_nt: TGTGCCAGCAGGGAGCGGGAGGTGTACTACAATGAGCAGTTCTTC
d_call: .; j_call: TRBJ2-1; clone_size: .; v_call: TRBV7-6; cdr3_aa: CASSLGLSNEQFF; cdr3_nt: TGTGCCAGCAGCTTAGGGCTTAGCAATGAGCAGTTCTTC
d_call: .; j_call: TRBJ2-1; clone_size: many; v_call: TRBV5-1; cdr3_aa: CASSLGPEINEQFF; cdr3_nt: TGCGCCAGCAGCTTGGGCCCCGAAATCAATGAGCAGTTCTTC
d_call: .; j_call: TRBJ2-2; clone_size: many; v_call: TRBV12-3/TRBV12-4; cdr3_aa: CAAEGGDDNTGELFF; cdr3_nt: TGTGCCGCGGAAGGGGGGGACGATAACACCGGGGAGCTGTTTTTT
d_call: .; j_call: TRBJ1-6; clone_size: .; v_call: TRBV19; cdr3_aa: CASNIRGGLNSPLHF; cdr3_nt: TGTGCCAGTAATATCCGAGGGGGTCTCAATTCACCCCTCCACTTT
d_call: TRBD1; j_call: TRBJ1-5; clone_size: many; v_call: TRBV6-5; cdr3_aa: CASSPSGQLYQPQHF; cdr3_nt: TGTGCCAGCAGTCCCTCGGGACAGCTTTATCAGCCCCAGCATTTT
d_call: TRBD1; j_call: TRBJ1-5; clone_size: .; v_call: TRBV29-1; cdr3_aa: CSVGTESNQPQHF; cdr3_nt: TGCAGCGTGGGGACAGAGAGCAATCAGCCCCAGCATTTT
d_call: .; j_call: TRBJ2-3; clone_size: few; v_call: TRBV7-2; cdr3_aa: CASSLVAAATDTQYF; cdr3_nt: TGTGCCAGCAGCTTAGTGGCGGCGGCGACAGATACGCAGTATTTT
d_call: TRBD1; j_call: TRBJ2-7; clone_size: many; v_call: TRBV12-3/TRBV12-4; cdr3_aa: CASSRDDRVHEQYF; cdr3_nt: TGTGCCAGCAGCCGGGACGACAGGGTGCACGAGCAGTACTTC
d_call: .; j_call: TRBJ2-6; clone_size: many; v_call: TRBV20-1; cdr3_aa: CSASRSGANVLTF; cdr3_nt: TGCAGTGCTAGCCGGTCTGGGGCCAACGTCCTGACTTTC
d_call: TRBD1; j_call: TRBJ2-7; clone_size: many; v_call: TRBV20-1; cdr3_aa: CSAHSTGDYEQYF; cdr3_nt: TGCAGTGCTCACTCGACAGGGGACTACGAGCAGTACTTC
d_call: .; j_call: TRBJ2-2; clone_size: many; v_call: TRBV2; cdr3_aa: CASNLDRRRTGELFF; cdr3_nt: TGTGCCAGCAACCTGGACCGCCGGAGGACCGGGGAGCTGTTTTTT
d_call: TRBD1; j_call: TRBJ2-1; clone_size: many; v_call: TRBV5-1; cdr3_aa: CASSFGTASNEQFF; cdr3_nt: TGCGCCAGCAGCTTCGGGACAGCATCCAATGAGCAGTTCTTC
d_call: TRBD1; j_call: TRBJ2-7; clone_size: many; v_call: TRBV28; cdr3_aa: CASSLTGGKYEQYF; cdr3_nt: TGTGCCAGCAGTCTGACAGGGGGCAAATACGAGCAGTACTTC
d_call: .; j_call: TRBJ2-2; clone_size: many; v_call: TRBV5-1; cdr3_aa: CASSLGQVSGTGELFF; cdr3_nt: TGCGCCAGCAGCTTGGGACAGGTCTCGGGCACCGGGGAGCTGTTTTTT